The subject of this entry is one TCR beta chain. The clone's antigen remains unknown. No much larger clonotype is one base removed from it; base qualities were not supplied. RNA was extracted using the RNeasy kit, and roughly 0.5 to 1 microgram was reverse transcribed with random hexamers. The immunoSEQ multiplex PCR assay, which covers 54 Vbeta and 13 Jbeta segments, was used to amplify TCR beta CDR3 regions. PCR amplification bias was corrected by using a synthetic template baseline for primer optimization and computational correction. The original methods were these. Only productive sequences were kept, with reads annotated to V, D and J genes according to IMGT and analyzed in immunoSEQ Analyzer. Clonality was calculated as one minus the Shannon entropy normalized by log2 of the number of productive unique sequences. For each patient and control, public and private clones were evaluated within the 100 most prevalent clones. A clone was defined as Susac-specific if it was absent from the healthy and MS cohorts, from 1052 published viral clones and from other ImmuneACCESS disease sequences. TCRdb handled the public reads itself, with Q25 trimming in fastp and clone calling in MiXCR, and kept productive beta chains. Records with the same CDR3 protein are collapsed into one entry carrying the most frequent genes and DNA. It is TCRdb's table, rather than the study itself, that gives the V and J calls and clone size. The sample includes 77,000 or so distinct CDR3 sequences, with 93% observed a single time. The ten largest clones represent about 0.52% of the sample.

This sample was included in a study of CD8 T cells in Susac syndrome (dated by TCRdb to between 2018 and 2021). At the level of the whole study: Of the Susac syndrome patients who were sequenced, more than five had clinically active disease and eight or nine were in clinical remission. At blood withdrawal, Susac syndrome patients were therapy-naive, treated with corticosteroids (with IVIg additionally given to some), or treated with IVIg alone. Whether CD8+ T cell activation and differentiation in Susac syndrome was antigen driven was tested using repertoire sequencing. What the research found in general, with its limitations: In patients with Susac syndrome, the CD4+ T cell repertoire showed no detectable clonal expansion. The TCR sequencing and HLA analysis was acknowledged to have included a relatively small number of individuals.

High-throughput TCR beta sequencing profiled peripheral blood CD8+ and CD4+ T cells from healthy donors, Susac syndrome patients and multiple sclerosis patients. The Susac syndrome patients fulfilled recently defined diagnostic criteria for either definite or probable disease. Bulk CD8+ and CD4+ T cells were purified magnetically by negative isolation, whereas CD8+ TEMRA cells were enriched by FACS. Blood was drawn into EDTA tubes, processed within 24 hours, and PBMCs were isolated by density gradient centrifugation. PBMCs destined for TCR sequencing were cryopreserved in liquid nitrogen and later thawed in a 37 °C water bath. A purity of at least 90% was achieved for sorted or isolated CD4+, CD8+ and CD8+ TEMRA cells. Sequencing was carried out using CD4+ T cells from PBMCs. This clonotype was obtained from a human donor with Susac syndrome.

The CDR3 reads CASSSQGNQPQHF. The bases are TGTGCCAGCAGCTCACAGGGAAATCAGCCCCAGCATTTT. The receptor chain draws on TRBV3-1 and TRBJ1-5, with TRBD1 perhaps the D gene, on 6 matching bases. Inclusive of the bounding cysteine and phenylalanine, the CDR3 is 13 residues long. Of all the DNA, just the CDR3 is kept, 39 bases in frame from base 1. V sheds 5 bases and J sheds 4 bases, leaving 9 bases between their ends. CDR1 and CDR2, looked up from the germline V gene (reference sequence), are LGHDT and YNNKEL.